This entry is about one T cell receptor beta chain. Sequenced by immunoSEQ multiplex PCR; TCRdb stores in-frame clones only, minus some. The data show 200,000 or so clones, less than 90% seen once. Across about two dozen US areas, participants ranged in age from about 18 to 90 years. Participants' reported clinical history set cohort assignment. Before being deemed recovered, Cohort 3 donors had two negative PCRs, clearance, or symptom resolution. The sample originates from a study of blood T cell repertoires in COVID-19. Study-level background: There were acute and convalescent COVID-19 samples, and they came from the United States, Italy and Spain.

There are 12 residues in the CDR3. Trimming removed 5 bases from V and 4 bases from J, with 8 bases in between. The chain links TRBV12-3 or TRBV12-4 to TRBJ1-2; maybe TRBD1 (6 bases). Material for sequencing was PBMCs or T cells enriched from blood (not recorded which). The origin of this receptor is a woman in her twenties or thirties who had recovered from COVID-19. CDR3 nucleotides: TGTGCCAGCAGTCGGACAGTCTATGGCTACACCTTC. This encodes CASSRTVYGYTF.